One and the same sample provided the 3 T cell receptor beta chains below, sequenced in a study of a mutant IDH1 vaccine in newly diagnosed glioma. The time point here: baseline, week 1 (first vaccination visit). The treatment: pre-vaccination baseline after standard-of-care therapy. The table came from immunoSEQ multiplex PCR; TCRdb's copy has only in-frame clones and leaves some out. In the table there are more than 80,000 clones, 80% to 90% of which are singletons. The material sequenced was PBMCs, taken from a glioma patient treated with radiotherapy, temozolomide or both. The receptors derive from a woman aged 45-65 years with glioma.

The V call is TRBV15, the J call TRBJ1-1; tentatively, D is TRBD1 (5 bases). Germline lookup yields CDR1 LNHNV and CDR2 YYDKDF (reference sequence). The CDR3 is 16 amino acids. Deletions cut 1 base from V and 1 base from J, with 13 bases between. The chain's CDR3 is CATSRGGGATNTEAFF. In DNA form, the CDR3 reads TGTGCCACCAGCAGAGGTGGAGGGGCAACGAACACTGAAGCTTTCTTT.

V is TRBV7-9 and J is TRBJ2-2; D is possibly TRBD1 (6 bases). Trimming took 4 bases from V and 2 from J, leaving 11 bases between them. Germline V gene data show CDR1 as SEHNR and CDR2 as FQNEAQ (reference sequence). The CDR3 spans 15 residues. The CDR3 DNA follows: TGTGCCAGCAGCTCCCAGGGGATCAACACCGGGGAGCTGTTTTTT. Translated, it gives CASSSQGINTGELFF.

Comments on this clone: Different DNA sequences within this sample yield the same CDR3. V and J are TRBV6-5 and TRBJ1-5; D gene ambiguous. Trimming took 2 bases from V and 7 from J, leaving 9 bases between them. The CDR3 is 13 amino acids. Germline V gives CDR1 MNHEY, CDR2 SVGAGI. The CDR3 DNA reads as TGTGCCAGCAGTTACCGGGGTGGGCAGCCCCAGCATTTT. Residues: CASSYRGGQPQHF.